The rows below give T cell receptor beta chains drawn from one sample of a study of a mutant IDH1 vaccine in newly diagnosed glioma. Some clones are missing from TCRdb's copy, which holds only in-frame ones; the method was immunoSEQ multiplex PCR. The repertoire holds about 59,000 clones, approximately 92% seen once, with roughly 2.7% in the top ten. The specimen comprised PBMCs, sampled from a glioma patient treated with radiotherapy, temozolomide or both. These receptors all stem from a man aged 50 to 59 with glioma. Both conserved end residues are part of each CDR3. A D gene is named only where the DNA matches it firmly. The listing skips clone size in some rows; elsewhere it reads once, few, many or a size class.

TRBV30,NA,NA,TRBJ1-1,TGTGCCTGGAGCCTCTCTCACACTGAAGCTTTCTTT,CAWSLSHTEAFF
TRBV4-2,TRBD2,NA,TRBJ2-7,TGTGCCAGCAGCCAGGGCAATAGCGGGAGGGACGGCGAGCAGTACTTC,CASSQGNSGRDGEQYF
TRBV30,TRBD1,NA,TRBJ2-7,TGTGCCTGCAGGGACAGGGGGTTTTCCTACGAGCAGTACTTC,CACRDRGFSYEQYF
TRBV15,NA,NA,TRBJ1-2,TGTGCCACCAGCAGAGAAGGGACCGCAGCATGGGGCTACACCTTC,CATSREGTAAWGYTF
TRBV4-1,TRBD2,NA,TRBJ2-7,TGCGCCAGCAGCCAGAATAGCGGGGGAACCTACGAGCAGTACTTC,CASSQNSGGTYEQYF
TRBV11-3,TRBD1,NA,TRBJ2-2,TGTGCCAGCAGCCCATACGGACAGGGGAAGGCCGGGGAGCTGTTTTTT,CASSPYGQGKAGELFF
TRBV5-1,TRBD2,NA,TRBJ2-1,TGCGCCAGCAGCTTGGGTTCTTGGACTAGCGATTTCAATGAGCAGTTCTTC,CASSLGSWTSDFNEQFF
TRBV5-1,TRBD1,NA,TRBJ1-4,TGCGCCAGCAGCAGAAAGGGCGGGGACAGGGGTTGGAGAAAACTGTTTTTT,CASSRKGGDRGWRKLFF
TRBV2,TRBD2,NA,TRBJ2-7,TGTGCCAGCAGTGATTTGTGGCTAGCGGGAGTTAAAGGGTACGAGCAGTACTTC,CASSDLWLAGVKGYEQYF
TRBV6-1,TRBD1,few,TRBJ1-2,TGTGCCAGCCTAAGGTCCAGGGGGGCCCCTAGGGGCTACACCTTC,CASLRSRGAPRGYTF
TRBV30,TRBD1,NA,TRBJ1-5,TGTGCCTGGGCCTCAGGGGGGGGCCAGCCCCAGCATTTT,CAWASGGGQPQHF
TRBV5-6,TRBD1,once,TRBJ2-7,TGTGCCAGCAGCTGGGACAGAGGTTACGAGCAGTACTTC,CASSWDRGYEQYF
TRBV20-1,NA,NA,TRBJ1-2,TGCGGCGGGACGGACTATGGCTACACCTTC,CGGTDYGYTF
TRBV2,NA,NA,TRBJ1-5,TGTGCCAGCAGTGTGAGGGGGACAATCAATCAGCCCCAGCATTTT,CASSVRGTINQPQHF
TRBV5-1,NA,NA,TRBJ1-2,TGCGCCAGCAGCTTGAGGTCCCTACACGACTATGGCTACACCTTC,CASSLRSLHDYGYTF
TRBV5-1,TRBD1,NA,TRBJ2-2,TGCGCCAGCAGCTGGAGGACAGGGCCGAACACCGGGGAGCTGTTTTTT,CASSWRTGPNTGELFF
TRBV7-2,NA,NA,TRBJ1-1,TGTGCCAGCAGCTTAGCGTCCCGGGGGACTGAAGCTTTCTTT,CASSLASRGTEAFF
TRBV7-6,TRBD2,NA,TRBJ2-2,TGTGCCAGCAGCCCGGGACTAGCGGGAGAGCGTACCGGGGAGCTGTTTTTT,CASSPGLAGERTGELFF
TRBV27,NA,NA,TRBJ1-5,TGTGCCAGCAGAGAGAAGGGTTTGTATAGCAATCAGCCCCAGCATTTT,CASREKGLYSNQPQHF
TRBV28,NA,NA,TRBJ2-7,TGTGCCAGCAGTTTATCCCAGGGGAACTACGAGCAGTACTTC,CASSLSQGNYEQYF
TRBV5-1,TRBD2,NA,TRBJ2-3,TGCGCCAGCAGCTTAGGTAGCGGGAGCGCAGATACGCAGTATTTT,CASSLGSGSADTQYF
TRBV7-2,NA,NA,TRBJ1-6,TGTGCCAGCAGCTTCAGTAGTCGGAATTCACCCCTCCACTTT,CASSFSSRNSPLHF
TRBV9,NA,NA,TRBJ1-1,TGTGCCAGCAGCTCACGATTGAACACTGAAGCTTTCTTT,CASSSRLNTEAFF
TRBV9,NA,NA,TRBJ1-4,TGTGCCAGCAGCGTAGAGGGGGTTCCTAATGAAAAACTGTTTTTT,CASSVEGVPNEKLFF
TRBV19,NA,NA,TRBJ2-5,TGTGCCAGTAGTATGGTGGTCCTCGAGACCCAGTACTTC,CASSMVVLETQYF
TRBV7-2,TRBD1,once,TRBJ2-2,TGTGCCAGCAGTTACGGACAGGGGGCGCGAACCGGGGAGCTGTTTTTT,CASSYGQGARTGELFF
TRBV5-1,NA,once,TRBJ2-3,TGCGCCAGCAGCTTGTTTAGCGAAACAGATACGCAGTATTTT,CASSLFSETDTQYF
TRBV29-1,NA,once,TRBJ1-4,TGCAGCGTAGAGTTCGGTGAAAAACTGTTTTTT,CSVEFGEKLFF
TRBV19,TRBD1,NA,TRBJ1-5,TGTGCCAGTAAGGAACAGGGGGCGCGGGGCAATCAGCCCCAGCATTTT,CASKEQGARGNQPQHF
TRBV25-1,NA,few,TRBJ2-7,TGTGCCAGCAGTGATTCCGGACGGGTACAGTACTTC,CASSDSGRVQYF
TRBV19,NA,NA,TRBJ2-7,TGTGCCAGTAAATCCAACCGGGACATCTTATTCTACGAGCAGTACTTC,CASKSNRDILFYEQYF
TRBV5-1,TRBD2,once,TRBJ2-5,TGCGCCAGCAGCAGTAACGGACTAGCGGGACAAGAGACCCAGTACTTC,CASSSNGLAGQETQYF
TRBV5-1,TRBD1,once,TRBJ1-2,TGCGCCAGCAGGACATCAGGGGGCGGAGTGAACTATGGCTACACCTTC,CASRTSGGGVNYGYTF
TRBV25-1,NA,once,TRBJ1-1,TGTGCCAGCAGTGGTATGAACACTGAAGCTTTCTTT,CASSGMNTEAFF
TRBV5-1,NA,NA,TRBJ2-1,TGCGCCAGCAGCTTGGGAACAGGGTCAGGGGATGAGCAGTTCTTC,CASSLGTGSGDEQFF
TRBV29-1,TRBD1,once,TRBJ2-7,TGCAGCGTTGAAGGAGCGACAGGGGGCTACGAGCAGTACTTC,CSVEGATGGYEQYF
TRBV11-2,NA,NA,TRBJ2-4,TGTGCCAGCAGCTTGGGGCCGGCGAAAAACATTCAGTACTTC,CASSLGPAKNIQYF
TRBV28,TRBD2,NA,TRBJ2-4,TGTGCCAGCAGAGGGACTAGCGGGATCAAAAACATTCAGTACTTC,CASRGTSGIKNIQYF
TRBV7-2,TRBD2,NA,TRBJ2-2,TGTGCCAGCAGTTTTAGCGGGGGGGCAATCACCGGGGAGCTGTTTTTT,CASSFSGGAITGELFF
TRBV5-5,NA,NA,TRBJ1-5,TGTGCCAGCAGCTTTGGCCCAAACAGCAATCAGCCCCAGCATTTT,CASSFGPNSNQPQHF
TRBV5-1,NA,once,TRBJ2-3,TGCGCCAGCAGCTTGGTACCTTTGAAGGCCTCTAGCACAGATACGCAGTATTTT,CASSLVPLKASSTDTQYF
TRBV19,TRBD2,NA,TRBJ2-1,TGTGCCAGTAGTATAGTTCCGACTAGCCTCATGGAGCAGTTCTTC,CASSIVPTSLMEQFF
TRBV4-1,NA,NA,TRBJ2-3,TGCGCCAGCAGCCAAGTTAACCTACAGGGTCTAACAGATACGCAGTATTTT,CASSQVNLQGLTDTQYF
TRBV9,NA,NA,TRBJ1-2,TGTGCCAGCAGCGTATCCCATATATCAACTAACTATGGCTACACCTTC,CASSVSHISTNYGYTF
TRBV4-3,NA,NA,TRBJ2-1,TGCGCCAGCAGCCACTCGTTAAACAATGAGCAGTTCTTC,CASSHSLNNEQFF
TRBV5-5,NA,NA,TRBJ2-1,TGTGCCAGCAGCTTTTCGATCCACACCCAGAGCTCCTACAATGAGCAGTTCTTC,CASSFSIHTQSSYNEQFF
TRBV5-1,NA,NA,TRBJ2-1,TGCGCCAGCAGCCGGACGGGGGGCCACAATGAGCAGTTCTTC,CASSRTGGHNEQFF
TRBV4-1,NA,NA,TRBJ2-1,TGCGCCAGCAGCCCAGCGGGACAGGCCTACAATGAGCAGTTCTTC,CASSPAGQAYNEQFF
TRBV5-1,TRBD1,NA,TRBJ2-7,TGCGCCAGCAGCTTGGGGGATGGGACAGGGGCCCTCGAGCAGTACTTC,CASSLGDGTGALEQYF
TRBV6-1,TRBD1,few,TRBJ1-1,TGTGCCAGCAGTGTAACAGGGGAAAACACTGAAGCTTTCTTT,CASSVTGENTEAFF
TRBV6-5,TRBD1,few,TRBJ1-2,TGTGCCAGCAGTTTAACAGGGGTCGGCTACACCTTC,CASSLTGVGYTF
TRBV4-2,TRBD2,NA,TRBJ2-1,TGTGCCAGCAGCCAAGAGACTAGCGGGAGGGGCGATGAGCAGTTCTTC,CASSQETSGRGDEQFF